One and the same sample provided the 19 T cell receptor beta chains below, sequenced in a study of blood T cells in healthy people across ages. It was with a sample-barcoded 5' primer and a J-beta primer mix that a second PCR of roughly 7 to 12 cycles was run. TCRdb independently ran MiXCR on the 5' RACE reads; one entry per CDR3 protein. Of hundreds of thousands of distinct CDR3 sequences in the sample, around half were seen once. The sequencing sample was made of blood. These receptor sequences come from a man of 80 years or more in good health.

This clonotype has just a few counts. The CDR3 DNA is TGCAGTGCTAGCGCCGGGGCCCTAGAGACCCAGTACTTC. It encodes CSASAGALETQYF. The gene calls are TRBV20-1 and TRBJ2-5; the D call may be TRBD1 or TRBD2 (5 bases each). V lost 3 bases, J lost 4 bases, and 12 bases lay in between. Germline lookup yields CDR1 DFQATT and CDR2 SNEGSKA (reference sequence). This CDR3 contains 13 residues.

In its sample, this clonotype was seen a few times. A read error is possible here, since a much larger clone lies one base away. The chain recombines TRBV10-3 with TRBJ2-1, with 7 bases that match TRBD2. Trimming at V came to 10 bases and at J to 7 bases, leaving 16 bases not matched to a gene. The CDR3 is 15 residues long. Germline V gene data show CDR1 as ENHRY and CDR2 as SYGVKD. CDR3 coding DNA: TGTGCCACTGACTTTGGTGGCGGGAGTGTAAATGAGCAGTTCTTC. Residues: CATDFGGGSVNEQFF.

This clonotype appeared once. Compared with germline, one end of the junction differs, possibly owing to a read error. The V gene is TRBV9, the J gene TRBJ1-2; D is ambiguous. Per the germline V gene, CDR1 is SGDLS and CDR2 is YYNGEE. CDR3 length: 16 amino acids. CDR3 coding DNA: TGTGCCAGCAGCGTTTATGACATACCCAGTAACTGTGGCTACACCTTC. It encodes CASSVYDIPSNCGYTF.

The chain employs TRBV4-2 and TRBJ2-2; 11 nucleotides align to TRBD2. V shed 3 bases, J shed 6 bases, and the junction held 6 bases outside the gene matches. CDR3 length: 16 amino acids. Germline CDR1 and CDR2: LGHNA and YNFKEQ. Here the CDR3 reads CASSQELAGVSGELFF. For the CDR3, the DNA is TGTGCCAGCAGCCAGGAACTAGCGGGGGTTTCCGGGGAGCTGTTTTTT.

The chain combines TRBV3-1 with TRBJ2-5; 7 nucleotides match TRBD1. The CDR3 covers 14 residues. V lost 6 bases to trimming and J lost 2 bases; unmatched junction nucleotides: 6. Germline CDR1 and CDR2: LGHDT and YNNKEL (reference sequence). The CDR3 DNA reads as TGTGCCAGCAGTACCCGGGGACAGCAAGAGACCCAGTACTTC. Protein sequence: CASSTRGQQETQYF.

There are a few counts of this clonotype. The chain uses TRBV2 and TRBJ2-7, with D perhaps matching TRBD1 (6 bases). Trimming stripped 4 bases from V and 0 bases from J, with 13 bases between. CDR3 size: 15 residues. In germline, CDR1 is SNHLY, CDR2 FYNNEI. The CDR3 loop reads CASSAGVYTSYEQYF. CDR3 bases: TGTGCCAGCAGTGCAGGGGTATACACCTCCTACGAGCAGTACTTC.

The chain uses TRBV27 and TRBJ2-5; 8 positions match TRBD1. This CDR3 comprises 17 residues. V lost 4 bases and J lost 5; bases outside the gene matches: 15. Looked up from germline, CDR1 is MNHEY and CDR2 is SMNVEV (reference sequence). This CDR3 is CASSSSTGVRSLETQYF. The CDR3 nucleotides read TGTGCCAGCAGTTCATCGACAGGGGTCCGTTCCCTTGAGACCCAGTACTTC.

This clonotype was counted only a few times. The chain recombines TRBV7-2 with TRBJ2-5; TRBD2 matches at 9 bases. After removal of 5 bases from V and 5 bases from J, the junction contained 18 bases not matched to a gene. This CDR3 is built from 18 residues. Germline CDR1 and CDR2: SGHTA and FQGNSA. The CDR3 spells CASSPLRNAGGRGETQYF. CDR3 nucleotides: TGTGCCAGCAGCCCACTGAGGAATGCGGGAGGGAGGGGGGAGACCCAGTACTTC.

CDR3 coding DNA: TGTGCCAGCAGTTACAAGAGACAGGGGGCTGACACTGAAGCTTTCTTT. This sequence encodes CASSYKRQGADTEAFF. The chain uses TRBV6-6 and TRBJ1-1, with 10 bases aligning to TRBD1. CDR1 is MNHNY, CDR2 SVGAGI, per germline (reference sequence). Trimming cost V 2 bases and J 3 bases; bases outside gene matches: 6. This CDR3 has 16 amino acids.

This clonotype showed up just a few times. This chain joins TRBV3-1 and TRBJ2-7; no clear D. The germline V gene has CDR1 LGHDT and CDR2 YNNKEL (reference sequence). V lost 4 bases and J 6 bases, leaving 16 bases between the germline ends. The CDR3 loop spans 14 amino acids. CDR3 nucleotide sequence: TGTGCCAGCAGCCTTCGGACCTCGGACCGCGAGCAGTACTTC. This gives the protein CASSLRTSDREQYF.

The chain couples TRBV20-1 to TRBJ1-5, with a weak D call TRBD1 (6 bases). The V end was cut by 1 base, the J end by 7 bases, with 11 bases between. The length of the CDR3 is 13 residues. Germline lookup yields CDR1 DFQATT and CDR2 SNEGSKA (reference sequence). DNA for the CDR3: TGCAGTGCTAGAGTTAACAGGGACCAGCCCCAGCATTTT. Protein: CSARVNRDQPQHF.

V is TRBV18 and J is TRBJ2-3; 8 bases are a match to TRBD1. The CDR3 totals 14 residues. CDR1 and CDR2 from the germline V gene are KGHSH and LQKENI. The ends lost 5 bases at V and 5 bases at J; junction bases unmatched: 6. CDR3: CASSSGTGRDTQYF. For the CDR3, the DNA is TGTGCCAGCTCATCTGGGACAGGTCGAGATACGCAGTATTTT.

This clonotype has only a few counts. This sequence joins TRBV24-1 and TRBJ2-3, with 8 nucleotides matching TRBD2. J was trimmed by 0 bases and V by 5 bases; bases with no gene match: 6. Germline lookup yields CDR1 KGHDR and CDR2 SFDVKD. This CDR3 is 16 amino acids long. CDR3 amino acids: CATSAAGGTSTDTQYF. DNA for the CDR3: TGTGCCACCAGTGCGGCGGGAGGAACTAGCACAGATACGCAGTATTTT.

The CDR3 loop reads CASSGAYNEQFF. CDR3 nucleotide sequence: TGTGCCTCCTCGGGGGCCTACAATGAGCAGTTCTTC. This sequence joins TRBV2 and TRBJ2-1, with TRBD2 as a possible D gene (6 bases). Germline V gives CDR1 SNHLY, CDR2 FYNNEI. CDR3 length equals 12 residues. The germline V and J ends were trimmed by 11 bases and 2 bases, with 10 bases remaining between them.

This clonotype was picked up one time. V gene TRBV3-1 combines with J gene TRBJ2-7; D call uncertain. CDR3 length: 15 residues. V was shortened by 2 bases and J by 7 bases, with 18 bases between the two germline ends. Germline V gives CDR1 LGHDT, CDR2 YNNKEL (reference sequence). In nucleotides, the CDR3 is TGTGCCAGCAGCCAAATTACCGGGCTTCGCCATGAGCAGTACTTC. Its translation: CASSQITGLRHEQYF.

The chain is built from TRBV12-3 or TRBV12-4 and TRBJ2-1, with 9 nucleotides matching TRBD2. The CDR3 has 14 residues. V trimming: 5 bases; J trimming: 8 bases; junction bases outside the gene matches: 7. This CDR3 is CASSVAGGADEQFF. The CDR3 coding sequence is TGTGCCAGCAGTGTGGCGGGAGGGGCCGATGAGCAGTTCTTC.

This chain's CDR3 is CSVTRSGSTDTQYF. The CDR3 DNA follows: TGCAGCGTCACGAGGAGCGGGAGCACAGATACGCAGTATTTT. The chain links TRBV29-1 to TRBJ2-3; tentatively, D is TRBD2 (6 bases). V lost 6 bases and J lost 0, with 13 bases in between. Germline lookup yields CDR1 SQVTM and CDR2 ANQGSEA. This CDR3 is built from 14 residues.

The genes are TRBV20-1 and TRBJ2-4; TRBD1 agrees at 9 bases. The last part of the DNA fits TRBJ2-7 better; the J call may be wrong. The germline gives CDR1 DFQATT, CDR2 SNEGSKA (reference sequence). The CDR3 sequence is 13 residues long. The CDR3 sequence is CSVPGQGFDEQYF. CDR3 bases: TGCAGTGTTCCGGGACAGGGATTCGACGAGCAGTACTTC.

The chain joins TRBV20-1 to TRBJ2-3, with D tentatively TRBD1 (5 bases). Per the germline V gene, CDR1 is DFQATT and CDR2 is SNEGSKA (reference sequence). Between the trimmed V and J ends, which lost 5 bases and 1 base, there was a span of 10 bases. CDR3 length equals 13 residues. CDR3 amino acids: CSAYGQRTDTQYF. CDR3 nucleotides: TGCAGTGCTTACGGACAACGCACAGATACGCAGTATTTT.